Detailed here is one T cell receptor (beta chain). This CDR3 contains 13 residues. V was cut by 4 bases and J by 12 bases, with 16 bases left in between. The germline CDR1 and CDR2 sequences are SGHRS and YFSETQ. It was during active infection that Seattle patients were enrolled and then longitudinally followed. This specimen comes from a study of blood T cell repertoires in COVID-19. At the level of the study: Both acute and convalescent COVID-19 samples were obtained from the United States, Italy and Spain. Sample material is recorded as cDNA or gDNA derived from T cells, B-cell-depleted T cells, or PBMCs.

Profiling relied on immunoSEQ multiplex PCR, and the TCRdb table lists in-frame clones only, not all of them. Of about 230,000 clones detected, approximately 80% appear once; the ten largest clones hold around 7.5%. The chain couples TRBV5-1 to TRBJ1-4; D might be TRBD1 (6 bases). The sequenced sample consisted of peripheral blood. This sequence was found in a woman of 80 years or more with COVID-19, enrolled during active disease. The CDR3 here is CASSNRTGWELFF. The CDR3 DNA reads TGCGCCAGCAGCAACCGTACAGGGTGGGAACTGTTTTTT.